These 20 T cell receptor beta chains were sequenced from one sample in a study of CD8 T cells in ankylosing spondylitis. MiXCR was run by TCRdb on the 5' RACE reads, yielding one entry per CDR3 protein. The sample gives fewer than 250,000 distinct CDR3 sequences, 20% to 30% of which show up once; 5% to 7.5% is in the top ten. Sequencing used blood, either unsorted or a sorted T cell fraction (not recorded which). The receptor set was obtained from a male donor with ankylosing spondylitis or in good health (not recorded which).

This clonotype was counted at least ten times. The rearrangement links TRBV20-1 to TRBJ1-5; D remains unclear. The V gene's germline CDR1 is DFQATT and CDR2 SNEGSKA (reference sequence). This CDR3 spans 14 amino acids. V lost 0 bases and J lost 4, with 10 bases in between. The CDR3 sequence: CSARDPGNNQPQHF. In DNA form, the CDR3 reads TGCAGTGCTAGAGATCCCGGAAATAATCAGCCCCAGCATTTT.

This clonotype was observed at least ten times. The gene calls are TRBV7-6 and TRBJ2-3; 7 bases are shared with TRBD2. Trimming cost V 2 bases and J 4 bases; bases outside gene matches: 9. From germline, CDR1 is SGHVS and CDR2 FNYEAQ. The CDR3 contains 16 residues. DNA of the CDR3: TGTGCCAGCAGCTTAATGGCTAGCGGCGCCTCAGATACGCAGTATTTT. Protein sequence: CASSLMASGASDTQYF.

The chain links TRBV6-1 to TRBJ1-2; D is unclear. The germline gives CDR1 MNHNS, CDR2 SASEGT. This CDR3 is built from 14 residues. V was clipped by 3 bases and J by 4 bases, with 12 bases between them. The CDR3: CASSEPRNRYGYTF. Written as DNA, the CDR3 is TGTGCCAGCAGTGAGCCGAGAAACCGCTATGGCTACACCTTC.

This clonotype has at least ten counts. The chain combines TRBV28 with TRBJ2-2, with 7 positions matching TRBD2. This CDR3 contains 13 residues. Germline CDR1 reads MDHEN; CDR2 reads SYDVKM. Losses at the gene ends were 5 bases for V and 9 bases for J; bases not matched to a gene: 6. CDR3: CASSTSAPRELFF. In DNA form, the CDR3 reads TGTGCCAGCAGTACTAGCGCTCCCCGGGAGCTGTTTTTT. The full variable domain, its missing parts supplied by reference TRBV28 and TRBJ2-2, is DVKVTQSSRYLVKRTGEKVFLECVQDMDHENMFWYRQDPGLGLRLIYFSYDVKMKEKGDIPEGYSVSREKKERFSLILESASTNQTSMYLCASSTSAPRELFFGEGSRLTVL.

This clonotype was recorded at least ten times. The chain recombines TRBV20-1 with TRBJ2-2; D possibly matches TRBD1 or TRBD2 (6 bases each). The CDR3 sequence is 13 residues long. Germline V gene sequence: CDR1 DFQATT, CDR2 SNEGSKA (reference sequence). CDR3 sequence reads: CSPLARGTGELFF. DNA for the CDR3: TGCAGCCCCCTAGCGAGGGGGACCGGGGAGCTGTTTTTT.

The rearrangement links TRBV20-1 to TRBJ2-1, with TRBD2 as a possible D gene (5 bases). The length of the CDR3 is 17 residues. The germline V and J ends were trimmed by 3 bases and 2 bases, with 20 bases remaining between them. Germline V CDR1 and CDR2: DFQATT, SNEGSKA (reference sequence). The CDR3 DNA follows: TGCAGTGCTAGCCTAGGTTTTGTCACGCGGGCCTACAATGAGCAGTTCTTC. It yields the protein CSASLGFVTRAYNEQFF.

The chain is built from TRBV20-1 and TRBJ2-1; D uncertain. CDR1 is DFQATT and CDR2 is SNEGSKA in the germline V gene (reference sequence). Trimming left V 3 bases short and J 6 bases short, with 6 bases between. The CDR3 totals 11 residues. The CDR3 sequence is CSASPSNEQFF. The CDR3 bases are TGCAGTGCTAGCCCGAGCAATGAGCAGTTCTTC.

This clonotype showed up many times. The rearrangement joins TRBV27 to TRBJ2-7, with 8 bases identical to TRBD1. The V gene end was trimmed by 6 bases and the J gene end by 5 bases; junction bases not matched to a gene: 6. Germline V CDR1 and CDR2: MNHEY, SMNVEV (reference sequence). The CDR3 sequence is 13 residues long. This chain's CDR3 is CASRPTGVHEQYF. The DNA for the CDR3 is TGTGCCAGCAGACCGACAGGGGTTCACGAGCAGTACTTC.

The chain couples TRBV12-3 or TRBV12-4 to TRBJ2-1; 13 bases align to TRBD2. With V trimmed by 6 bases and J by 5 bases, 4 bases remained unmatched. The CDR3 is 15 residues long. The CDR3 sequence: CASREGTSGNNEQFF. CDR3 DNA: TGTGCCAGCAGAGAGGGGACTAGCGGGAACAATGAGCAGTTCTTC.

As to this clonotype: A read error may explain this, as a much larger clone is one base away. The final CDR3 position lacks the conserved phenylalanine or tryptophan, pointing to a likely read error. The chain uses TRBV29-1 and TRBJ2-3; 9 bases are a match to TRBD1. V dropped 0 bases and J dropped 8; count of bases not matched to a gene: 9. The CDR3 has 15 amino acids. Germline loops: CDR1 SQVTM, CDR2 ANQGSEA. Here the CDR3 reads CSVEDSGTGLGTQYL. Here the CDR3 DNA reads TGCAGCGTTGAAGATTCGGGGACAGGGTTAGGTACGCAGTATCTT.

V is TRBV29-1 and J is TRBJ1-1; no definite D call. Trimming removed 7 bases at V and 3 bases at J, with 15 bases between. The CDR3 extends over 13 amino acids. CDR1 is SQVTM and CDR2 is ANQGSEA in the germline V gene. Here the CDR3 reads CSGKTGGDTEAFF. CDR3 nucleotides: TGCAGCGGGAAGACTGGCGGGGACACTGAAGCTTTCTTT.

This clonotype was counted between two and nine times. Here the CDR3 reads CSVGGLASSPGELFF. CDR3 sequence (DNA): TGCAGCGTTGGGGGACTAGCCTCCAGTCCCGGGGAGCTGTTTTTT. The chain employs TRBV29-1 and TRBJ2-2, with 9 bases aligning to TRBD2. J gave up 6 bases and V 4 bases, and 9 bases lay outside the gene matches. This CDR3 is built from 15 residues. The germline V gene encodes CDR1 SQVTM and CDR2 ANQGSEA.

The chain links TRBV5-1 to TRBJ2-1; TRBD2 aligns across 13 bases. The CDR3 covers 15 residues. Losses at the gene ends were 6 bases for V and 7 bases for J; bases not matched to a gene: 7. Germline V lookup: CDR1 SGHRS, CDR2 YFSETQ. CDR3: CASNSGTSGINEQFF. The CDR3 nucleotides read TGCGCCAGCAACTCCGGGACTAGCGGGATAAATGAGCAGTTCTTC. Based on the CDR3 plus reference TRBV5-1 and TRBJ2-1, the full variable domain is KAGVTQTPRYLIKTRGQQVTLSCSPISGHRSVSWYQQTPGQGLQFLFEYFSETQRNKGNFPGRFSGRQFSNSRSEMNVSTLELGDSALYLCASNSGTSGINEQFFGPGTRLTVL.

This clonotype was detected ten times or more. The chain uses TRBV25-1 and TRBJ2-1, with D perhaps TRBD2 (7 bases). Germline V gene sequence: CDR1 MGHDK, CDR2 SYGVNS. The ends were cut back, 4 bases at V and 7 bases at J, with 17 bases in the middle. The CDR3 sequence is 15 residues long. CDR3 protein: CASSAVGGAGNEQFF. In DNA form, the CDR3 reads TGTGCCAGCAGTGCCGTAGGGGGGGCCGGAAATGAGCAGTTCTTC.

The genes are TRBV20-1 and TRBJ2-4; 8 nucleotides match TRBD2. This CDR3 spans 12 amino acids. Germline lookup yields CDR1 DFQATT and CDR2 SNEGSKA (reference sequence). Trimming at V came to 0 bases and at J to 14 bases, leaving 6 bases not matched to a gene. CDR3 protein: CSARDISGRKYF. The CDR3 DNA reads TGCAGTGCTAGAGATATCAGCGGGAGAAAGTACTTC.

At least ten counts were recorded for this clonotype. This chain connects TRBV20-1 to TRBJ1-1; the D gene is possibly TRBD1 (5 bases). This CDR3 has 16 amino acids. V shed 1 base and J shed 1 base, with 16 bases lying between them. The germline V gene has CDR1 DFQATT and CDR2 SNEGSKA (reference sequence). The CDR3: CSARGGPAGRNTEAFF. CDR3 sequence (DNA): TGCAGTGCTAGAGGGGGCCCGGCGGGGAGGAACACTGAAGCTTTCTTT.

The sample holds many counts of this clonotype. V is TRBV14 and J is TRBJ2-1, with a weak D call TRBD2 (5 bases). Between the trimmed V and J ends, which lost 1 base and 8 bases, there was a span of 12 bases. Germline V gene lookup returns CDR1 SGHDN and CDR2 FVKESK. The CDR3 runs 14 residues. Here the CDR3 reads CASSQARVEDEQFF. DNA for the CDR3: TGTGCCAGCAGCCAAGCCCGCGTGGAGGATGAGCAGTTCTTC.

The rearrangement joins TRBV6-1 to TRBJ1-1; tentative D call: TRBD1 (6 bases). Trimming took off 10 bases at V and 0 bases at J, with 12 bases between the two ends. This CDR3 has 13 residues. Germline V gene sequence: CDR1 MNHNS, CDR2 SASEGT. The CDR3 here is CATKGHLNTEAFF. Written as DNA, the CDR3 is TGTGCCACCAAGGGACATTTGAACACTGAAGCTTTCTTT.

This clonotype was observed a few times. V gene TRBV6-1 combines with J gene TRBJ2-7, with 9 bases that match TRBD1. With 6 bases clipped from V and 4 bases from J, the junction kept 4 bases outside the gene matches. The CDR3 has 13 amino acids. Germline V gene sequence: CDR1 MNHNS, CDR2 SASEGT. The CDR3 here is CASRPGQGYEQYF. The CDR3 nucleotides read TGTGCCAGCAGACCGGGACAGGGTTACGAGCAGTACTTC.

This clonotype was seen repeatedly, ten times or more. This chain links TRBV10-3 with TRBJ1-6; the D gene is possibly TRBD1 (6 bases). The V and J ends lost 5 bases and 7 bases respectively, with 12 bases between them. CDR1 is ENHRY and CDR2 is SYGVKD in the germline V gene. The CDR3 covers 14 residues. This CDR3 is CAISPGAANSPLHF. DNA for the CDR3: TGTGCCATCAGTCCGGGGGCCGCCAATTCACCCCTCCACTTT.